The rows below give T cell receptor beta chains drawn from one sample of a study of spatial heterogeneity in lung cancer. One entry per CDR3 protein results from TCRdb running MiXCR on the 5' RACE reads. The data hold roughly 46,000 distinct CDR3 sequences, with 10% to 15% observed a single time. The sample in question was PBMCs, obtained at follow-up. These receptors were collected from a male donor with early-stage non-small cell lung cancer. Each CDR3 is given with its conserved first and last residue. The D gene is left open where the match is weak. Not every row has a clone size; where given, it reads once, few, many or a size class.

NA	once	TRBJ1-2	TRBV6-6	CASSYRTANYGYTF	TGTGCCAGCAGTTACAGGACGGCAAACTATGGCTACACCTTC
NA	many	TRBJ2-2	TRBV30	CAWSVGQFTGELFF	TGTGCCTGGAGTGTGGGTCAGTTCACCGGGGAGCTGTTTTTT
TRBD2	NA	TRBJ2-3	TRBV5-1	CASSWSPGTSGSTDTQYF	TGCGCCAGCAGCTGGAGCCCCGGGACTAGCGGGAGCACAGATACGCAGTATTTT
NA	many	TRBJ1-6	TRBV7-2	CASSPNRAQSPLHF	TGTGCCAGCAGCCCGAACAGGGCCCAATCACCCCTCCACTTT
NA	many	TRBJ2-1	TRBV30	CAWSPGLNGINEQFF	TGTGCCTGGAGCCCCGGACTGAACGGGATCAATGAGCAGTTCTTC
TRBD2	NA	TRBJ2-1	TRBV7-9	CASSLGLAGDNEQFF	TGTGCCAGCAGCTTAGGGTTAGCGGGAGACAATGAGCAGTTCTTC
TRBD1	many	TRBJ1-2	TRBV11-1	CASSLGTATGYGYTF	TGTGCCAGCAGCTTGGGGACAGCAACTGGCTATGGCTACACCTTC
NA	many	TRBJ2-7	TRBV3-1	CASRGMPGEQYF	TGTGCCAGCAGAGGGATGCCTGGCGAGCAGTACTTC
TRBD1	NA	TRBJ1-2	TRBV7-2	CASSSGQLRVYGYTF	TGTGCCAGCAGCTCGGGACAGCTCCGCGTCTATGGCTACACCTTC
TRBD2	many	TRBJ2-3	TRBV20-1	CSAGTSGSDTQYF	TGCAGTGCCGGGACTAGCGGCTCGGATACGCAGTATTTT
NA	few	TRBJ2-3	TRBV2	CASSDTSTDTQYF	TGTGCCAGCAGTGACACCAGCACAGATACGCAGTATTTT
NA	many	TRBJ2-4	TRBV12-3/TRBV12-4	CASSLGNIQYF	TGTGCCAGCAGTTTGGGAAACATTCAGTACTTC
NA	NA	TRBJ1-5	TRBV7-7	CASIPGRGNQPQHF	TGTGCCAGCATACCGGGACGGGGCAATCAGCCCCAGCATTTT
NA	few	TRBJ1-2	TRBV7-9	CASSQLEGRLNYGYTF	TGTGCCAGCAGCCAGCTCGAGGGCAGGCTTAACTATGGCTACACCTTC
TRBD1	many	TRBJ2-7	TRBV3-1	CASSQDRDRSYEQYF	TGTGCCAGCAGCCAAGACCGGGACAGGTCCTACGAGCAGTACTTC
TRBD1	many	TRBJ2-7	TRBV7-2	CASSLRGQGANEQYF	TGTGCCAGCAGCCTCCGGGGACAGGGGGCGAACGAGCAGTACTTC
NA	NA	TRBJ2-7	TRBV27	CASRSSPLEQYF	TGTGCCAGCAGGAGCTCCCCCTTAGAGCAGTACTTC
NA	NA	TRBJ1-5	TRBV19	CASSLGGREGAQHF	TGTGCCAGTAGTTTAGGAGGGCGGGAAGGGGCCCAGCATTTT
TRBD1	many	TRBJ1-1	TRBV30	CAWSGQGWTEAFF	TGTGCCTGGAGTGGACAGGGTTGGACTGAAGCTTTCTTT
NA	many	TRBJ2-4	TRBV18	CASSPHSSPTKNIQYF	TGTGCCAGCTCACCACACTCTTCGCCAACCAAAAACATTCAGTACTTC
NA	many	TRBJ2-1	TRBV18	CASSSPTAWNEQFF	TGTGCCAGCTCATCTCCAACAGCCTGGAATGAGCAGTTCTTC
TRBD1	NA	TRBJ2-5	TRBV7-6	CASSLTGQQETQYF	TGTGCCAGCAGCTTAACGGGACAGCAAGAGACCCAGTACTTC
TRBD2	many	TRBJ2-1	TRBV4-3	CASSQREALGEQFF	TGCGCCAGCAGCCAGCGGGAGGCCCTGGGTGAGCAGTTCTTC
TRBD1	NA	TRBJ1-1	TRBV14	CASSQSGTAPFF	TGTGCCAGCAGCCAATCCGGGACAGCACCTTTCTTT
TRBD1	few	TRBJ1-4	TRBV27	CASSLSPDRGSTNEKLFF	TGTGCCAGCAGTTTGTCCCCTGACAGGGGATCAACTAATGAAAAACTGTTTTTT
TRBD1	few	TRBJ2-5	TRBV3-1	CASSWGQTQETQYF	TGTGCCAGCAGCTGGGGACAGACCCAAGAGACCCAGTACTTC
NA	many	TRBJ2-7	TRBV6-5	CASSYPGVSEQYF	TGTGCCAGCAGTTACCCAGGGGTGAGCGAGCAGTACTTC
NA	few	TRBJ1-6	TRBV7-9	CASSLGRGGLHF	TGTGCCAGCAGCTTAGGTCGGGGCGGCCTCCACTTT
NA	many	TRBJ1-1	TRBV5-4	CASSSNPIFEAFF	TGTGCCAGCAGCTCCAACCCAATCTTTGAAGCTTTCTTT
NA	NA	TRBJ1-1	TRBV10-3	CAIFTGDGNTEAFF	TGTGCCATCTTTACCGGGGACGGGAACACTGAAGCTTTCTTT
NA	few	TRBJ2-4	TRBV4-3	CASSQDPQGNIQYF	TGCGCCAGCAGCCAAGATCCTCAGGGAAACATTCAGTACTTC